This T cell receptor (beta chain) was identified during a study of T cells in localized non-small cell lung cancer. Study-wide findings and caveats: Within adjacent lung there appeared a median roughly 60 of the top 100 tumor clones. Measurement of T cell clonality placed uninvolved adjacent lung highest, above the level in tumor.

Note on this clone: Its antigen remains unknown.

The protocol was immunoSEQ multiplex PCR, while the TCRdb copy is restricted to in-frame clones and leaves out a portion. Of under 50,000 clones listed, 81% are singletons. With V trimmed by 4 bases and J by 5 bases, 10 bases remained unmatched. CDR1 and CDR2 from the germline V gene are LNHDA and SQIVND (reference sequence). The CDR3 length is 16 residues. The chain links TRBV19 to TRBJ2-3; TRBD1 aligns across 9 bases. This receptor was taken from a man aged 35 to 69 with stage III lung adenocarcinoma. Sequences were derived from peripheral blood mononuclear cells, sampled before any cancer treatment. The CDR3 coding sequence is TGTGCCAGTAGTACTTACCGGGACAGGGATCTAGATACGCAGTATTTT. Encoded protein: CASSTYRDRDLDTQYF. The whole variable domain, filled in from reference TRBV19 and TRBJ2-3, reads DGGITQSPKYLFRKEGQNVTLSCEQNLNHDAMYWYRQDPGQGLRLIYYSQIVNDFQKGDIAEGYSVSREKKESFPLTVTSAQKNPTAFYLCASSTYRDRDLDTQYFGPGTRLTVL.